The clone carrying this TCR beta chain is termed medium-sized. Its antigen is as yet unknown. The data derive from a study of vaccination and CD4 T cells after COVID-19. Findings and limits, study-wide: Of the reactive clones in convalescent patients, a median 86.3% showed up only post-vaccination.

Oncomine TCR Beta short-read sequencing was applied to DNA from cultured CD4+ T cells. TCRdb reprocessed the PCR reads via MiXCR and lists one record per CDR3 protein. The sample lists 5,500 to 7,500 distinct CDR3 sequences; about 20% were seen once. V lost 6 bases, J lost 3 bases, and 8 bases lay in between. The length of the CDR3 is 12 residues. Germline CDR1 MNHEY, CDR2 SVGEGT. Treatment here: approximately nine-day PBMC culture with coronavirus spike peptide pools or control peptides (ViraFEST assay). The chain has TRBV6-2 or TRBV6-3 and TRBJ1-2, with unresolved D. The specimen comprised CD4+ T cells from blood, cultured in vitro, sampled after SARS-CoV-2 vaccination. This sequence originates from a human donor who had recovered from COVID-19. The CDR3 nucleotides are TGTGCCAGCAGAGCGCAGCACTATGGCTACACCTTC. This gives the protein CASRAQHYGYTF.